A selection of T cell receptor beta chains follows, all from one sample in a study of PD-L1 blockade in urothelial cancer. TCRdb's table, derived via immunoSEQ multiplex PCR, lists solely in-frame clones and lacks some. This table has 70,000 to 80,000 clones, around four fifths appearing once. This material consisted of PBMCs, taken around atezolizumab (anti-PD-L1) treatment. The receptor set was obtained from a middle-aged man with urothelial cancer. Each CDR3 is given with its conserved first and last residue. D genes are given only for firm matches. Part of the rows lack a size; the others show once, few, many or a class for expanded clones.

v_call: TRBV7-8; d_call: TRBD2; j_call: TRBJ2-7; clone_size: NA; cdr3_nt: TGTGCCAGCAGTACGCTAGCGGGAGCCTACGAGCAGTACTTC; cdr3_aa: CASSTLAGAYEQYF
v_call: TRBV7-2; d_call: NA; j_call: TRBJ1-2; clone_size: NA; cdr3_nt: TGTGCCAGCAGCTTGAGCCGGAGTTGGGTCGGCTACACCTTC; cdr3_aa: CASSLSRSWVGYTF
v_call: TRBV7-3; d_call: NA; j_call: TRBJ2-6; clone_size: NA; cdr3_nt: TGTGCCAGCAGCTTATCAGGTTCTGGGGCCAACGTCCTGACTTTC; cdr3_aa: CASSLSGSGANVLTF
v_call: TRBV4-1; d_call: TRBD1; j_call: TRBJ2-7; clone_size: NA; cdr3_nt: TGCGCCAGCAGCCAAGCCCCTCCCCAGGGGGCGGTCGACGAGCAGTACTTC; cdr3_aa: CASSQAPPQGAVDEQYF
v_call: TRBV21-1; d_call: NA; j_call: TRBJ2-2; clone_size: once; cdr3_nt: TGTGCCGGAGGGCTAGCGGGAGAAACGAACACCGGGGAGCTGTTTTTT; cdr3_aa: CAGGLAGETNTGELFF
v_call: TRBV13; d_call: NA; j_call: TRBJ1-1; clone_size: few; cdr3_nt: TGTGCCAGCTTACAGGGGAACACTGAAGCTTTCTTT; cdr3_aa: CASLQGNTEAFF
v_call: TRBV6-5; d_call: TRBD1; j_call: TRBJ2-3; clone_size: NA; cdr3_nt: TGTGCCAGCAGTTACTCCCAGGGACAGGGGACAGATACGCAGTATTTT; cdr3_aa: CASSYSQGQGTDTQYF
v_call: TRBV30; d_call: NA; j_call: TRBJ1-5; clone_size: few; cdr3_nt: TGTGCCTGGAGTGTACGGGAGGGCCAGCCCCAGCATTTT; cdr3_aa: CAWSVREGQPQHF
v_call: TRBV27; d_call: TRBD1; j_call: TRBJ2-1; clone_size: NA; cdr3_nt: TGTGCCAGCAGTACCGGGACAGGGTATTCCAATGAGCAGTTCTTC; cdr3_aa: CASSTGTGYSNEQFF
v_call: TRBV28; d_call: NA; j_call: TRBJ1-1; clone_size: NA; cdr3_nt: TGTGCCAGCAGTTTATGGGGGGAGGGGGCTTTCTTT; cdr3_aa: CASSLWGEGAFF
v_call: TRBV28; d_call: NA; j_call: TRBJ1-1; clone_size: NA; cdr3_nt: TGTGCCAGCAGTTCCCCTCCCGAAGCTTTCTTT; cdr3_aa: CASSSPPEAFF
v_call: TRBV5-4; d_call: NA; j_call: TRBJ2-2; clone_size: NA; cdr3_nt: TGTGCCAGCAGCTCGGGAGTCGGGGAGCTGTTTTTT; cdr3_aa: CASSSGVGELFF
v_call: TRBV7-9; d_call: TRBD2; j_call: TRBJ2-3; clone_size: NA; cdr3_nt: TGTGCCAGCAGTTCTAGGACTAGCGGATGGGATACGCAGTATTTT; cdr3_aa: CASSSRTSGWDTQYF
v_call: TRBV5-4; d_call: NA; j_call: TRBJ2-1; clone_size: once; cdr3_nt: TGTGCCAGCGGCTTGGGGCGAGGAGGGCAGAACGTGCAGTTCTTC; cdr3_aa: CASGLGRGGQNVQFF
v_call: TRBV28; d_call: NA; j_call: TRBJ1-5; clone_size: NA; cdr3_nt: TGTGCCAGCTGTCAGAGGTCGTTTAATCAGCCCCAGCATTTT; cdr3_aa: CASCQRSFNQPQHF
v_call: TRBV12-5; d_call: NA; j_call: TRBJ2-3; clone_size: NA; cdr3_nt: TGTGCTAGTGCCGCAAGCAAGGGGACAAGCACAGATACGCAGTATTTT; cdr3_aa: CASAASKGTSTDTQYF
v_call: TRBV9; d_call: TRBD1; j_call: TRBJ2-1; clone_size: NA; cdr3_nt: TGTGCCAGCAGCGCCGTTGGGACAGGGGGGTGGAATGAGCAGTTCTTC; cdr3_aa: CASSAVGTGGWNEQFF
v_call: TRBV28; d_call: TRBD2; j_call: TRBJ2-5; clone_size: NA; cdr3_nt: TGTGCCAGCAGTTCCTTCGGGACTAGCGGGAGAGGAGAGACCCAGTACTTC; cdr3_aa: CASSSFGTSGRGETQYF
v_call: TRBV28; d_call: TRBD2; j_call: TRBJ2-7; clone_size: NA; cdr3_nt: TGTGCCAGCAGGTCCGGGACTACCTACGAGCAGTACTTC; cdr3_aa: CASRSGTTYEQYF
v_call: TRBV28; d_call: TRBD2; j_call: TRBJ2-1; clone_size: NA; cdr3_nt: TGTGCCAGCAGTTTCCACGGGGGGGTTGACAATGAGCAGTTCTTC; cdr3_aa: CASSFHGGVDNEQFF
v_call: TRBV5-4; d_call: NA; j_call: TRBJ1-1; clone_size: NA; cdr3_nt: TGTGCCAGCAGCTTGGGGACCTCATCACAGGTCTTT; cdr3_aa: CASSLGTSSQVF
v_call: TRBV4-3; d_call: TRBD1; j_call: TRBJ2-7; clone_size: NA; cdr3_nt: TGCGCCAGCAGCCCTGCGGGACAGGGGGCCTACGAGCAGTACTTC; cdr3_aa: CASSPAGQGAYEQYF
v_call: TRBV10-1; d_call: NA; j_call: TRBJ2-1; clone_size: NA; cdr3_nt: TGCGCCAGCAGTGAGGGACAGATCCATGAGCAGTTCTTC; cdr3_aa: CASSEGQIHEQFF
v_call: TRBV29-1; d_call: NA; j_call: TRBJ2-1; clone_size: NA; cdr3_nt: TGCAGCGTTGAAGTCGCGACCGGACTGGGTGAGCAGTTCTTC; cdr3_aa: CSVEVATGLGEQFF
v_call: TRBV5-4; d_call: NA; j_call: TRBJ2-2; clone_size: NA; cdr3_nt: TGTGCCAGCAGCTCGACCGATGGAGCGGCCGGGGAGCTGTTTTTT; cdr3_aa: CASSSTDGAAGELFF
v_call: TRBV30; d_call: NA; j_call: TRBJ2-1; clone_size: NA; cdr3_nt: TGTGCCTGGAAAAAGGGAGCCGCCTACAATGAGCAGTTCTTC; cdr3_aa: CAWKKGAAYNEQFF
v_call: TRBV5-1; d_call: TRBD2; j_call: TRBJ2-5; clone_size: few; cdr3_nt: TGCGCCAGCAGCGTTACTAGCGGGAGTGGAGAGACCCAGTACTTC; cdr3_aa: CASSVTSGSGETQYF
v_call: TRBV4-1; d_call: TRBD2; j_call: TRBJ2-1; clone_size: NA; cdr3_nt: TGCGCCAGCAGCCAATCCGGGACTAGAGGGTATGAGCAGTTCTTC; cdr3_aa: CASSQSGTRGYEQFF
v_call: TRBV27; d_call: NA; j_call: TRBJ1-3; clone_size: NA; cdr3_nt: TGTGCCAGCAGTTTGGGGGGGTCTGGAAACACCATATATTTT; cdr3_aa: CASSLGGSGNTIYF
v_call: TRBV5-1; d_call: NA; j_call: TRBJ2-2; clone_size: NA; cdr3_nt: TGCGCCAGCAGCTTGGTGGGGGGACGAGCGAACACCGGGGAGCTGTTTTTT; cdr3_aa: CASSLVGGRANTGELFF
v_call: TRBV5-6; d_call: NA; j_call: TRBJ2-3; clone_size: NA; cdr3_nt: TGTGCCAGCAGCCTCGTCACAGATACGCAGTATTTT; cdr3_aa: CASSLVTDTQYF
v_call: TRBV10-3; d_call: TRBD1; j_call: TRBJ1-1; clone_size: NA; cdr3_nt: TGTGCCATCAGTAGAACCGGGACAGGGGACACTGAAGCTTTCTTT; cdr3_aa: CAISRTGTGDTEAFF
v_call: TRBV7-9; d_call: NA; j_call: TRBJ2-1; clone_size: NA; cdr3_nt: TGTGCCAGCAGCTTAGTAGGACAGGGTCTAGCGGTGGGTAACAATGAGCAGTTCTTC; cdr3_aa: CASSLVGQGLAVGNNEQFF
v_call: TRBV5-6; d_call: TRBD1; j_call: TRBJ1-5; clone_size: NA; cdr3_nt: TGTGCCAGCAGCGAAGGGGGCAGGGGCAATCAGCCCCAGCATTTT; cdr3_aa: CASSEGGRGNQPQHF
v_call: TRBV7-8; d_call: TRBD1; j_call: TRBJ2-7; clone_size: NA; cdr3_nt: TGTGCCAGCAGCTTAGGGGGACAGAGGAGCTCCTACGAGCAGTACTTC; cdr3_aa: CASSLGGQRSSYEQYF
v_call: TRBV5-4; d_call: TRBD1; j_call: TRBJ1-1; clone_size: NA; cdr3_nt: TGTGCCAGCAGCCCAAGACAGGGGGCCCCCAACACTGAAGCTTTCTTT; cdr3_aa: CASSPRQGAPNTEAFF
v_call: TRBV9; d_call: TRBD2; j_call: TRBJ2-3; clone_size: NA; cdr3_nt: TGTGCCAGCAGCGTAGCTAGCGGGAGGGCCGGGGGCACAGATACGCAGTATTTT; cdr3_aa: CASSVASGRAGGTDTQYF
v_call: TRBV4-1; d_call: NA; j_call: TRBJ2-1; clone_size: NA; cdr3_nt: TGCGCCAGCAGCCAAGTCCCGGGAGTCTCTTACAATGAGCAGTTCTTC; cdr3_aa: CASSQVPGVSYNEQFF
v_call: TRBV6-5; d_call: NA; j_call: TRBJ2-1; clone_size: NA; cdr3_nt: TGTGCCAGCAGAACCTCGGTCTACAATGAGCAGTTCTTC; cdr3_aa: CASRTSVYNEQFF
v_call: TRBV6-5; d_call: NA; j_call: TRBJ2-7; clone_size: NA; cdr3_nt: TGTGCCAGCAGTCCTGGACTAACCTACGAGCAGTACTTC; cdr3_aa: CASSPGLTYEQYF
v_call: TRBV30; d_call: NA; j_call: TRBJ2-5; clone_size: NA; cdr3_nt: TGTGCCTGGCGGGACACTAAAGAGACCCAGTACTTC; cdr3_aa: CAWRDTKETQYF
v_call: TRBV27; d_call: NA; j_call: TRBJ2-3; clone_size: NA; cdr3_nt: TGTGCCAGCAGTTTGAGCGGAACTAGCACAGATACGCAGTATTTT; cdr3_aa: CASSLSGTSTDTQYF
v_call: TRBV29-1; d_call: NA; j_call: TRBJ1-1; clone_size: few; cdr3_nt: TGCAGCGTTGAATGGCACACTGAAGCTTTCTTT; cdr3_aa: CSVEWHTEAFF
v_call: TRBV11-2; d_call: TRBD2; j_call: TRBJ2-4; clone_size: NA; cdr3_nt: TGTGCCAGCAGCTTAGGAGGGCTAGCGGGAGGGCGGTACATTCAGTACTTC; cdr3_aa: CASSLGGLAGGRYIQYF
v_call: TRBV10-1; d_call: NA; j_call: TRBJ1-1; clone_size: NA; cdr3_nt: TGCGCCAGCAGTGTCAGGGGGAACACTGAAGCTTTCTTT; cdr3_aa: CASSVRGNTEAFF
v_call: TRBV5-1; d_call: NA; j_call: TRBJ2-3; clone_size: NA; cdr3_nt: TGCGCCAGCAGCTTGGGGCCCACAGATACGCAGTATTTT; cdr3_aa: CASSLGPTDTQYF
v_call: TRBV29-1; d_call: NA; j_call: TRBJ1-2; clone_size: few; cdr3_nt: TGCAGCGTTGAAGATGGGGACACCGACTATGGCTACACCTTC; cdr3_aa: CSVEDGDTDYGYTF
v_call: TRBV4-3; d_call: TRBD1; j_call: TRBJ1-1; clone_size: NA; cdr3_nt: TGCGCCAGCAGCCCTAGGCAGGGGGCTTCGGTGACTGAAGCTTTCTTT; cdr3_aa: CASSPRQGASVTEAFF
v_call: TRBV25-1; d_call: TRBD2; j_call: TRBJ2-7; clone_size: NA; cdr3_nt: TGTGCCAGCAGTGAATTTAGCGGGCGGGGGTACGAGCAGTACTTC; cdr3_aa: CASSEFSGRGYEQYF